Shown below are 27 T cell receptor beta chains from a single sample sequenced in a study of blood T cell repertoires in COVID-19. The repertoire was sequenced with immunoSEQ multiplex PCR; TCRdb's copy has only in-frame clones and lacks some. The sample includes about 68,000 clones, roughly 83% of them seen just once. Sample: peripheral blood. These receptors came from a man between 45 and 60 years old with active COVID-19.

This chain connects TRBV7-9 to TRBJ1-2; TRBD1 agrees at 7 bases. The CDR3 has 14 residues. After removal of 5 bases from V and 7 bases from J, the junction contained 10 bases not matched to a gene. Germline lookup yields CDR1 SEHNR and CDR2 FQNEAQ (reference sequence). The CDR3 coding sequence is TGTGCCAGCAGCACAATGACAGGGTCGGGTGGCTACACCTTC. It encodes CASSTMTGSGGYTF.

The V and J genes are TRBV5-1 and TRBJ2-1; TRBD1 might be the D (6 bases). CDR3 length: 15 amino acids. The germline V gene has CDR1 SGHRS and CDR2 YFSETQ. V was trimmed by 4 bases and J by 4 bases, leaving 15 bases between them. The CDR3 loop reads CASSPDRPQYNEQFF. CDR3 coding DNA: TGCGCCAGCAGCCCAGACAGGCCCCAATACAATGAGCAGTTCTTC.

V gene TRBV5-1 combines with J gene TRBJ2-2; D is possibly TRBD2 (6 bases). Germline CDR1 is SGHRS and CDR2 is YFSETQ. V was clipped by 4 bases and J by 6 bases, with 19 bases between them. The CDR3 is 16 amino acids. CDR3 loop: CASSPSGLASAGELFF. CDR3 sequence (DNA): TGCGCCAGCAGCCCATCGGGACTGGCCTCAGCCGGGGAGCTGTTTTTT.

V usage is TRBV7-9 and J usage is TRBJ1-6; TRBD1 agrees at 8 bases. V gave up 4 bases and J gave up 7 bases; unmatched junction bases: 3. CDR3 length equals 14 residues. Germline CDR1 reads SEHNR; CDR2 reads FQNEAQ (reference sequence). As DNA, the CDR3 is TGTGCCAGCAGCTCGACAGGGGCCAATTCACCCCTCCACTTT. It specifies CASSSTGANSPLHF.

To note about this clone: Different DNA sequences within this sample yield the same CDR3. The J gene is TRBJ1-5, the V gene TRBV5-1; D is ambiguous. From germline, CDR1 is SGHRS and CDR2 YFSETQ. V lost 0 bases, J lost 0 bases, and 7 bases lay in between. This CDR3 is 15 amino acids long. CDR3 sequence reads: CASSLVGDSNQPQHF. The CDR3 DNA sequence: TGCGCCAGCAGCTTGGTCGGGGATAGCAATCAGCCCCAGCATTTT.

In this sample, this clone turned up once. The chain combines TRBV12-3 or TRBV12-4 with TRBJ1-1, with D hard to call. Trimming cost V 7 bases and J 4 bases, with 7 bases left between them. The CDR3 is 11 residues long. The CDR3 DNA follows: TGTGCCAGCACGGCGGGCACTGAAGCTTTCTTT. Protein product: CASTAGTEAFF.

The chain carries TRBV7-2 and TRBJ1-5; 7 bases agree with TRBD1. The germline V gene encodes CDR1 SGHTA and CDR2 FQGNSA. This CDR3 contains 13 residues. V shed 7 bases and J 6 bases; nucleotides not matched to a gene: 6. Here the CDR3 DNA reads TGTGCCAGCACCGTAAACAGGGGTCAGCCCCAGCATTTT. Translated, it gives CASTVNRGQPQHF.

The chain uses TRBV5-1 and TRBJ1-4, with 8 bases fitting TRBD1. Losses at the gene ends were 3 bases for V and 7 bases for J; bases not matched to a gene: 8. The germline gives CDR1 SGHRS, CDR2 YFSETQ. The CDR3 is 15 residues long. The CDR3: CASSYQGAESEKLFF. The CDR3 DNA reads TGCGCCAGCAGCTATCAGGGGGCGGAGAGTGAAAAACTGTTTTTT.

The chain uses TRBV5-5 and TRBJ2-7; 10 nucleotides line up with TRBD2. Losses at the gene ends were 2 bases for V and 4 bases for J; bases not matched to a gene: 15. Germline V gene lookup returns CDR1 SGHKS and CDR2 YYEKEE (reference sequence). This CDR3 spans 18 amino acids. The CDR3 spells CASSFRLAGTLEAYEQYF. For the CDR3, the DNA is TGTGCCAGCAGCTTCAGACTAGCGGGCACGCTCGAGGCGTACGAGCAGTACTTC.

The chain combines TRBV6-5 with TRBJ2-1; D not resolved. V was trimmed by 4 bases and J by 3 bases, leaving 10 bases between them. This CDR3 has 14 amino acids. The germline gives CDR1 MNHEY, CDR2 SVGAGI. The CDR3 DNA is TGTGCCAGCAGTTTAGAACCTGACTACAATGAGCAGTTCTTC. Translation gives CASSLEPDYNEQFF.

V usage is TRBV29-1 and J usage is TRBJ1-1; 7 nucleotides agree with TRBD1. Per the germline V gene, CDR1 is SQVTM and CDR2 is ANQGSEA. CDR3 size: 13 residues. Trimming cost V 4 bases and J 4 bases; bases outside gene matches: 6. Written as DNA, the CDR3 is TGCAGCGTTGGACAGGGCCGGGGCACTGAAGCTTTCTTT. Translating gives CSVGQGRGTEAFF.

The rearrangement uses TRBV4-2 and TRBJ2-7, with 8 bases lining up with TRBD1. This CDR3 contains 15 residues. Germline CDR1 reads LGHNA; CDR2 reads YNFKEQ. Germline trimming cut 0 bases from V and 5 bases from J; bases unmatched to any gene: 6. CDR3 DNA sequence: TGTGCCAGCAGCCAAGAAGACAGGGGCGCCAACGAGCAGTACTTC. Protein product: CASSQEDRGANEQYF.

Here the CDR3 reads CASKPAGADTQYF. Written as DNA, the CDR3 is TGTGCCTCAAAACCCGCCGGGGCAGATACGCAGTATTTT. The chain uses TRBV11-2 and TRBJ2-3, with TRBD2 as a possible D gene (5 bases). CDR3 size: 13 residues. With 11 bases removed from V and 4 bases from J, the gap between germline ends came to 16 bases. Germline assignment: CDR1 SGHAT and CDR2 FQNNGV. Complete variable domain (other parts from reference TRBV11-2 and TRBJ2-3): EAGVAQSPRYKIIEKRQSVAFWCNPISGHATLYWYQQILGQGPKLLIQFQNNGVVDDSQLPKDRFSAERLKGVDSTLKIQPAKLEDSAVYLCASKPAGADTQYFGPGTRLTVL.

The V gene is TRBV6-1, the J gene TRBJ2-7, with TRBD2 identical over 12 bases. The CDR3 totals 14 residues. Germline trimming cut 2 bases from V and 5 bases from J; bases unmatched to any gene: 1. Germline CDR1 is MNHNS and CDR2 is SASEGT. The CDR3 is CASSESSGRDEQYF. The CDR3 region has the DNA TGTGCCAGCAGTGAATCTAGCGGGAGGGACGAGCAGTACTTC.

The rearrangement uses TRBV21-1 and TRBJ1-2; the listed D gene, TRBD1, was not tested against the DNA. TRBV21-1 is termed a pseudogene. The CDR3 has 15 amino acids. Here the CDR3 reads CASSPQLDREYGYTF. Here the CDR3 DNA reads TGTGCCAGCAGCCCTCAACTTGACAGGGAGTATGGCTACACCTTC.

The rearrangement links TRBV19 to TRBJ2-5; TRBD2 matches 9 bases. V dropped 5 bases and J dropped 5; count of bases not matched to a gene: 6. The germline V gene encodes CDR1 LNHDA and CDR2 SQIVND (reference sequence). The CDR3 spans 14 residues. This chain's CDR3 is CASSSSGGRETQYF. The CDR3 coding sequence is TGTGCCAGTAGTTCGAGCGGGGGGCGTGAGACCCAGTACTTC. Together with reference TRBV19 and TRBJ2-5, the CDR3 gives the full variable domain: DGGITQSPKYLFRKEGQNVTLSCEQNLNHDAMYWYRQDPGQGLRLIYYSQIVNDFQKGDIAEGYSVSREKKESFPLTVTSAQKNPTAFYLCASSSSGGRETQYFGPGTRLLVL.

J is TRBJ2-5 and V is TRBV6-1; 7 nucleotides agree with TRBD2. The ends lost 1 base at V and 3 bases at J; junction bases unmatched: 8. Per the germline V gene, CDR1 is MNHNS and CDR2 is SASEGT. This CDR3 is built from 16 residues. The chain's CDR3 is CASSEGEGLAEETQYF. As DNA, the CDR3 is TGTGCCAGCAGTGAAGGAGAAGGTCTAGCGGAAGAGACCCAGTACTTC.

The chain has TRBV7-2 and TRBJ2-2; 7 bases agree with TRBD1. The germline V gene has CDR1 SGHTA and CDR2 FQGNSA. After removal of 4 bases from V and 4 bases from J, the junction contained 6 bases not matched to a gene. CDR3 length equals 15 residues. Written as DNA, the CDR3 is TGTGCCAGCAGCTCAACAGGGGCGGGCACCGGGGAGCTGTTTTTT. It encodes CASSSTGAGTGELFF.

J is TRBJ2-1 and V is TRBV9, with TRBD2 as a possible D gene (6 bases). Looked up from germline, CDR1 is SGDLS and CDR2 is YYNGEE. V lost 3 bases and J lost 6, with 16 bases in between. This CDR3 contains 15 residues. CDR3: CASSATGTSVNEQFF. The CDR3 DNA reads TGTGCCAGCAGCGCAACCGGGACTTCCGTCAATGAGCAGTTCTTC.

The chain is built from TRBV27 and TRBJ1-1, with 7 bases fitting TRBD1. Germline V lookup: CDR1 MNHEY, CDR2 SMNVEV (reference sequence). This CDR3 is built from 14 residues. V dropped 6 bases and J dropped 1; count of bases not matched to a gene: 5. The CDR3 bases are TGTGCCAGCAGACACGACAGGGAGAACACTGAAGCTTTCTTT. Translating gives CASRHDRENTEAFF.

The chain combines TRBV19 with TRBJ1-1, with D unresolved. This CDR3 region has 13 residues. The ends were cut back, 7 bases at V and 1 base at J, with 10 bases in the middle. Per germline, CDR1 LNHDA and CDR2 SQIVND (reference sequence). The CDR3 loop reads CASISQANTEAFF. The CDR3 coding sequence is TGTGCCAGTATATCGCAGGCGAACACTGAAGCTTTCTTT. The whole variable domain, filled in from reference TRBV19 and TRBJ1-1, reads DGGITQSPKYLFRKEGQNVTLSCEQNLNHDAMYWYRQDPGQGLRLIYYSQIVNDFQKGDIAEGYSVSREKKESFPLTVTSAQKNPTAFYLCASISQANTEAFFGQGTRLTVV.

The rearrangement links TRBV5-1 to TRBJ1-3; tentatively, D is TRBD1 (6 bases). The germline gives CDR1 SGHRS, CDR2 YFSETQ. The V gene lost 1 base and the J gene lost 1 base, with 15 bases spanning the gap. The CDR3 sequence is 17 residues long. For the CDR3, the DNA is TGCGCCAGCAGCTTGCAGGACGGGGGGGCATCTGGAAACACCATATATTTT. The encoded protein is CASSLQDGGASGNTIYF.

On this clone itself: In the same sample, other DNA sequences code for this CDR3. This chain links TRBV6-5 with TRBJ1-6, with 8 bases lining up with TRBD1. V lost 9 bases and J lost 9; bases outside the gene matches: 10. CDR1 MNHEY and CDR2 SVGAGI come from the germline V gene. CDR3 length: 14 residues. The CDR3 reads CASTPGQESSPLHF. CDR3 in DNA: TGTGCCAGTACCCCGGGACAGGAGTCTTCACCCCTCCACTTT.

This rearrangement joins TRBV11-2 to TRBJ2-5, with D possibly TRBD2 on 6 matching bases. V gave up 3 bases and J gave up 1 base, with 15 bases separating them. There are 16 residues in the CDR3. CDR1 is SGHAT, CDR2 FQNNGV, per germline. DNA of the CDR3: TGTGCCAGCAGCTTCGGGCGGGGAGGCACCCAAGAGACCCAGTACTTC. Amino acids: CASSFGRGGTQETQYF.

CDR3 in amino acids: CASSPFGRGGTDTQYF. The CDR3 DNA follows: TGTGCCAGCAGCCCCTTCGGGCGGGGGGGCACAGATACGCAGTATTTT. The V gene is TRBV2, the J gene TRBJ2-3; 8 bases are shared with TRBD2. The germline CDR1 and CDR2 sequences are SNHLY and FYNNEI. This CDR3 contains 16 residues. J was trimmed by 1 base and V by 6 bases; bases with no gene match: 9.

This chain links TRBV19 with TRBJ2-7; the match to TRBD1 covers 7 bases. This CDR3 region has 18 residues. The germline CDR1 and CDR2 sequences are LNHDA and SQIVND (reference sequence). V shed 4 bases, J shed 2 bases, and the junction held 17 bases outside the gene matches. The CDR3 reads CASSNPRSGTDGPYEQYF. In nucleotides, the CDR3 is TGTGCCAGTAGTAACCCTCGGTCAGGGACAGATGGACCCTACGAGCAGTACTTC.

The genes are TRBV7-2 and TRBJ2-2; tentatively, D is TRBD2 (5 bases). The CDR3 has 16 residues. Trimming stripped 1 base from V and 1 base from J, with 10 bases between. Per germline, CDR1 SGHTA and CDR2 FQGNSA. The CDR3 region is CASSLGLSGNTGELFF. The CDR3, as DNA: TGTGCCAGCAGCTTAGGACTATCGGGGAACACCGGGGAGCTGTTTTTT.